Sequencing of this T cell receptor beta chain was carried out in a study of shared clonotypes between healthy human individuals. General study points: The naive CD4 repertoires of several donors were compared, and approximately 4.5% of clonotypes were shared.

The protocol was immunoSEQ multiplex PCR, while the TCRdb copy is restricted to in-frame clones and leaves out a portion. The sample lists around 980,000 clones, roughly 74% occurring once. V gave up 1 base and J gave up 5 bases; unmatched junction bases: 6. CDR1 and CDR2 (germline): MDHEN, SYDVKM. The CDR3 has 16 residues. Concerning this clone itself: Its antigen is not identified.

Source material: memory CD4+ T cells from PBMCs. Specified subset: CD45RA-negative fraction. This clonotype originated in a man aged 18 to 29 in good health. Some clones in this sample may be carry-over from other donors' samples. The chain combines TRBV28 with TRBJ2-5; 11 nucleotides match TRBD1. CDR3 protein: CASSLLGTGGWETQYF. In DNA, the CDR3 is TGTGCCAGCAGTTTATTAGGGACAGGGGGTTGGGAGACCCAGTACTTC. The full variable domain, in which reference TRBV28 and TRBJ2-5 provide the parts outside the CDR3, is DVKVTQSSRYLVKRTGEKVFLECVQDMDHENMFWYRQDPGLGLRLIYFSYDVKMKEKGDIPEGYSVSREKKERFSLILESASTNQTSMYLCASSLLGTGGWETQYFGPGTRLLVL.